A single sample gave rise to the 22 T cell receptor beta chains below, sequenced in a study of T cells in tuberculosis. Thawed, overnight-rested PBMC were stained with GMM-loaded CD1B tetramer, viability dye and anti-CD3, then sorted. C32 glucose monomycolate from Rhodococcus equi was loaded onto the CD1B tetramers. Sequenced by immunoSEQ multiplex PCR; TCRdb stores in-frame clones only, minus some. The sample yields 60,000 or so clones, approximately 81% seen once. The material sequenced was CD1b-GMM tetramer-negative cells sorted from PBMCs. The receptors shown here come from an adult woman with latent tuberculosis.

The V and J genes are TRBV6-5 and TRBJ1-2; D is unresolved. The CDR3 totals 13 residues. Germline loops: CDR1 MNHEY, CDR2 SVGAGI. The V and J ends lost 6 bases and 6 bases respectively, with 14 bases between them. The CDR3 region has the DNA TGTGCCAGCAGCCGAGGGTTGCGGGATGGCTACACCTTC. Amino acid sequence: CASSRGLRDGYTF.

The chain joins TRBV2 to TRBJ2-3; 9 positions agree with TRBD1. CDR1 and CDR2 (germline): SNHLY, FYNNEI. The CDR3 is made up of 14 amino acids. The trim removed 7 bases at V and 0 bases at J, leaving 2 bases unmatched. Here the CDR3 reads CASTQGASTDTQYF. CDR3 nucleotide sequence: TGTGCCAGCACACAGGGGGCAAGCACAGATACGCAGTATTTT. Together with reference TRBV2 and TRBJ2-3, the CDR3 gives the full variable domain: EPEVTQTPSHQVTQMGQEVILRCVPISNHLYFYWYRQILGQKVEFLVSFYNNEISEKSEIFDDQFSVERPDGSNFTLKIRSTKLEDSAMYFCASTQGASTDTQYFGPGTRLTVL.

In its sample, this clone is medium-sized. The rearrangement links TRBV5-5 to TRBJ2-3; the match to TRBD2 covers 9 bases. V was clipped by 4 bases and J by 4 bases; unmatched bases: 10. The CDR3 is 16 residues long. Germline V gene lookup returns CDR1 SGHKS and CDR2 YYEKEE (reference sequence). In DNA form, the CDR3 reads TGTGCCAGCAGCACTGGGACTAGCCCCTCTGCAGATACGCAGTATTTT. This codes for CASSTGTSPSADTQYF.

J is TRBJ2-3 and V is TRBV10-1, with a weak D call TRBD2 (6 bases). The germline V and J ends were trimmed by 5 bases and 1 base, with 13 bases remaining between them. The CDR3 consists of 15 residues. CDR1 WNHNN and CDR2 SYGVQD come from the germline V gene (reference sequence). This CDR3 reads CASSSGVVGTDTQYF. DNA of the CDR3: TGCGCCAGCAGTTCGGGAGTAGTGGGCACAGATACGCAGTATTTT.

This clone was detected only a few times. The CDR3 sequence is CASSYSRGNYGYTF. In DNA, the CDR3 is TGTGCCAGCAGTTACTCCAGGGGAAACTATGGCTACACCTTC. The J gene is TRBJ1-2, the V gene TRBV6-6; D might be TRBD1 (6 bases). With 0 bases removed from V and 2 bases from J, the gap between germline ends came to 7 bases. The CDR3 has 14 residues. Germline CDR1 is MNHNY and CDR2 is SVGAGI (reference sequence).

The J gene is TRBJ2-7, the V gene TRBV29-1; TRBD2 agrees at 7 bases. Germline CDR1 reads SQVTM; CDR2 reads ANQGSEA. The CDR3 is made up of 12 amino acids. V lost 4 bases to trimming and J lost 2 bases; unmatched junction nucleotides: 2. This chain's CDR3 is CSVGGGTYEQYF. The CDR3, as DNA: TGCAGCGTTGGGGGGGGAACCTACGAGCAGTACTTC.

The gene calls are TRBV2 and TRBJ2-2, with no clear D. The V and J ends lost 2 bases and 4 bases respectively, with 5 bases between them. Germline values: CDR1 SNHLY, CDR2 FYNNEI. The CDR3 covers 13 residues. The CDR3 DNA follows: TGTGCCAGCAGTGAATGGGCCACCGGGGAGCTGTTTTTT. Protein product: CASSEWATGELFF.

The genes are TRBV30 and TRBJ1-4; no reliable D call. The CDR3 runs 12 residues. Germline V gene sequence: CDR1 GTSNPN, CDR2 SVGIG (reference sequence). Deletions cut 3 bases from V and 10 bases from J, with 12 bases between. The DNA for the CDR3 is TGTGCCTGGAGGGGCGACCCTGGAAAACTGTTTTTT. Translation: CAWRGDPGKLFF.

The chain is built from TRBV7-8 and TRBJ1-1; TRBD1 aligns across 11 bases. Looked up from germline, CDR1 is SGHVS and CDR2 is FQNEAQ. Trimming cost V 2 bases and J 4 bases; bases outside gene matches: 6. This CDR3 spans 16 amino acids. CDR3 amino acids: CASSLSRDRGFTEAFF. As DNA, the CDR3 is TGTGCCAGCAGCTTAAGCCGGGACAGGGGGTTCACTGAAGCTTTCTTT.

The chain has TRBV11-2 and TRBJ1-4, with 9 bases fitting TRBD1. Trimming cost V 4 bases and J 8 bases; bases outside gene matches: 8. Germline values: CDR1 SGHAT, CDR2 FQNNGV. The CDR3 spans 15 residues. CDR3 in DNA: TGTGCCAGCAGCTCTCTAGACAGGGGGGGCGAAAAACTGTTTTTT. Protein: CASSSLDRGGEKLFF.

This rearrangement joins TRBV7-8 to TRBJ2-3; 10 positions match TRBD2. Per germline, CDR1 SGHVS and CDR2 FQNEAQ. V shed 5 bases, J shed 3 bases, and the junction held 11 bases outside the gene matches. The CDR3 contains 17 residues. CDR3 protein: CASSPVLSGRRTDTQYF. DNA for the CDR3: TGTGCCAGCAGCCCTGTGCTTAGCGGGAGGAGGACAGATACGCAGTATTTT. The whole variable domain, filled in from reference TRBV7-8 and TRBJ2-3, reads GAGVSQSPRYKVAKRGQDVALRCDPISGHVSLFWYQQALGQGPEFLTYFQNEAQLDKSGLPSDRFFAERPEGSVSTLKIQRTQQEDSAVYLCASSPVLSGRRTDTQYFGPGTRLTVL.

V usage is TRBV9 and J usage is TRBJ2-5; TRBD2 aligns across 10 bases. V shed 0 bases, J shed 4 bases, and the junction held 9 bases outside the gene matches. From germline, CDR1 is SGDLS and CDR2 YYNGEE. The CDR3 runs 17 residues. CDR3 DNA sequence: TGTGCCAGCAGCGTAGGAGCTAGCGGGGGAGGGGCAGAGACCCAGTACTTC. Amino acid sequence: CASSVGASGGGAETQYF. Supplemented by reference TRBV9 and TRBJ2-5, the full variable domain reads DSGVTQTPKHLITATGQRVTLRCSPRSGDLSVYWYQQSLDQGLQFLIQYYNGEERAKGNILERFSAQQFPDLHSELNLSSLELGDSALYFCASSVGASGGGAETQYFGPGTRLLVL.

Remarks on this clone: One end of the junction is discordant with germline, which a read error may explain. CDR3 loop: CASSFLGSGQGINF. The CDR3, as DNA: TGTGCCAGCAGCTTCCTTGGGTCGGGACAGGGGATCAATTTT. This chain joins TRBV2 and TRBJ2-3, with 10 bases aligning to TRBD1. Germline lookup yields CDR1 SNHLY and CDR2 FYNNEI. The CDR3 extends over 14 amino acids. Full variable domain (rest looked up from reference TRBV2 and TRBJ2-3): EPEVTQTPSHQVTQMGQEVILRCVPISNHLYFYWYRQILGQKVEFLVSFYNNEISEKSEIFDDQFSVERPDGSNFTLKIRSTKLEDSAMYFCASSFLGSGQGINFGPGTRLTVL.

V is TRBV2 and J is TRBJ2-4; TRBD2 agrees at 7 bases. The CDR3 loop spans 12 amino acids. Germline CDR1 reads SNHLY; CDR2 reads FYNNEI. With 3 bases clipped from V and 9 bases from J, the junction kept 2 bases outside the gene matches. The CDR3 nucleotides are TGTGCCAGCAGTGAGTGGGGGGGCATTCAGTACTTC. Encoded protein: CASSEWGGIQYF.

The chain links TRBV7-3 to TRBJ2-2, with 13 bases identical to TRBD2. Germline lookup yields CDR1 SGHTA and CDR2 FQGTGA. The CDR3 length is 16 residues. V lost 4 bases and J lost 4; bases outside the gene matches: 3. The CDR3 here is CASSSRTSGGTGELFF. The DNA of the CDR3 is TGTGCCAGCAGCTCAAGGACTAGCGGGGGCACCGGGGAGCTGTTTTTT.

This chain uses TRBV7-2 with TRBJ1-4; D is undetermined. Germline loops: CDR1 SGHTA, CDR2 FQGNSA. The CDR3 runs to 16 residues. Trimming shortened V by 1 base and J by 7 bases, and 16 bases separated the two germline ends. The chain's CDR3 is CASSLGSGYGREKLFF. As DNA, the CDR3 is TGTGCCAGCAGCTTAGGATCGGGGTACGGGCGTGAAAAACTGTTTTTT.

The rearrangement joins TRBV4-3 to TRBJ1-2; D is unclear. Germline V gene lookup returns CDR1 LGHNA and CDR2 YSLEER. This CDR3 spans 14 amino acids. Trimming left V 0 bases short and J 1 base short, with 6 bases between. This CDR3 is CASSQDPGNYGYTF. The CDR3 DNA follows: TGCGCCAGCAGCCAAGATCCGGGTAACTATGGCTACACCTTC.

The CDR3 nucleotides are TGTGCCAGCAGCGTAGCAGAATTGAACACTGAAGCTTTCTTT. Its translation is CASSVAELNTEAFF. The chain joins TRBV9 to TRBJ1-1; D remains unclear. The CDR3 is made up of 14 amino acids. Germline-derived CDR1 and CDR2 are SGDLS and YYNGEE. V was shortened by 0 bases and J by 0 bases, with 6 bases between the two germline ends. Together with reference TRBV9 and TRBJ1-1, the CDR3 gives the full variable domain: DSGVTQTPKHLITATGQRVTLRCSPRSGDLSVYWYQQSLDQGLQFLIQYYNGEERAKGNILERFSAQQFPDLHSELNLSSLELGDSALYFCASSVAELNTEAFFGQGTRLTVV.

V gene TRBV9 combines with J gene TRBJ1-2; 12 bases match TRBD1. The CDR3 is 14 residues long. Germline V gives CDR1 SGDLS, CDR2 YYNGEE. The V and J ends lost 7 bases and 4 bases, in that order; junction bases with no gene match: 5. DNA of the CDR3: TGTGCCAGCGGAGGGACAGGGGGCTCCTATGGCTACACCTTC. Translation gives CASGGTGGSYGYTF.

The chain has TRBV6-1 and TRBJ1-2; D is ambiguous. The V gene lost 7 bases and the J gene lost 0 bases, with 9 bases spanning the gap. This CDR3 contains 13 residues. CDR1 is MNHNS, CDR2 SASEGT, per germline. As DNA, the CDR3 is TGTGCCAGCACCGGGTCAGCTAACTATGGCTACACCTTC. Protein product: CASTGSANYGYTF.

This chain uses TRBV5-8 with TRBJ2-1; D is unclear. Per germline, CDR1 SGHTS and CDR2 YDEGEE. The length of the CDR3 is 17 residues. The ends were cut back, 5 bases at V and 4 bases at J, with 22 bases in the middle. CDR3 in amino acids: CASRRKESILGYNEQFF. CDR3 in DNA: TGTGCCAGCAGGAGGAAGGAATCCATCCTAGGATACAATGAGCAGTTCTTC.

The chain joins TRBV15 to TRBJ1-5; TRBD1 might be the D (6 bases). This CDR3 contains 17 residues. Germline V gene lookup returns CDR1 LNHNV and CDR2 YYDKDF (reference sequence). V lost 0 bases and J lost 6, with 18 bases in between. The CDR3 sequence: CATSRERARGGSQPQHF. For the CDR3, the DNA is TGTGCCACCAGCAGAGAGAGAGCTAGGGGGGGCTCTCAGCCCCAGCATTTT.